The present entry profiles one T cell receptor (beta chain) with its context. This sample was taken from a study of T cell responses to AZD1222 COVID-19 vaccine. Sequencing was performed with immunoSEQ multiplex PCR; in TCRdb, only in-frame clones are kept and a portion is missing. The table includes approximately 170,000 clones, approximately 94% detected once. The CDR3 loop spans 14 amino acids. Germline CDR1 is KGHSH and CDR2 is LQKENI. V lost 5 bases and J lost 5, with 10 bases in between. The V call is TRBV18, the J call TRBJ1-6, with D possibly matching TRBD1 (5 bases). This material consisted of peripheral blood, taken 28 days after the second AZD1222 dose. This sequence originates from an adult who received the AZD1222 COVID-19 vaccine. CDR3 in amino acids: CASSGGTDNSPLHF. The CDR3 region has the DNA TGTGCCAGCTCAGGGGGAACGGATAATTCACCCCTCCACTTT.